This TCR beta chain was recovered during a study of molecular identifiers for immune sequencing clone quantification (dated by TCRdb to between 2018 and 2020). Describing the broader study: For a replicate experiment, the RNA from either around 20,000 or 99,000 naive CD8 T cells was divided into five aliquots, and four of those aliquots went on to sequencing. The study was a methods study using CD8 T cells to benchmark molecular-identifier clustering-based TCR repertoire sequencing (MIDCIRS) and TCR RNA copy counting.

Libraries of naive CD8 T cells were generated from roughly 20,000 to 1,000,000 sorted cells, with 10%, 30% or 50% of the purified RNA used. On a BD FACSAria II, naive CD8 T cells were FACS-sorted as CD8+CD4-CCR7+CD45RA+ and collected into RLT Plus buffer. Detection sensitivity was tested by spiking Jurkat RNA equal to ten TCR copies' worth into samples containing about 17,000-1,000,000 naive CD8 T cells. Enrichment of CD8 T cells was performed with RosetteSep CD8+ T Cell Enrichment Cocktail and Ficoll-Paque, after which ACK red cell lysis was carried out. Overall study results and their limits: Modeling gave about three recovered TCR RNA copies per cell versus roughly 10 by digital PCR, implying about 30% capture efficiency. Spiked-in Jurkat TCR RNA (approximately 10 copies' worth), which is not part of the donor repertoire, was contained in the naive libraries. Spiked-in Jurkat TCR RNA equal to a single cell's worth was reported to be detectable even within 1,100,000 naive CD8 T cells. When barcode sub-clustering was not used, chimeric consensus sequences inflated TCR diversity, with chimeras reaching as high as 47%. Highly expanded clone sizes could be underestimated if identical TCR molecules share a barcode. Clones above 20 RNA copies held over 99% of molecules in CMV-specific effector cells but under 1% in naive cells.

The library was prepared using PCR. The instrument was a NextSeq 500. Bulk TCR libraries were generated as previously described, with the TCR primers listed in Table S5 used. Total RNA was purified with the Qiagen AllPrep DNA/RNA kit. Before any analysis, reads coming from multiple sequencing runs of the same library were combined into one pool. In the paper's pipeline: Reads were retained only if the reads had an exact TCR constant sequence, and the retained reads were trimmed to 150 nt and grouped according to their 12-nt molecular barcodes. Reads in each barcode group were sub-clustered using a 15% Levenshtein threshold, and a quality-weighted consensus sequence was built for each RNA molecule. Non-functional sequences were removed, as were lower-count sequences one edit away from another. Barcode sub-clusters with fewer than 20% of the maximum read count were removed, based on fitting two negative binomial distributions. The public reads were quality trimmed at Q25 with fastp and then assembled into clones with MiXCR by TCRdb, keeping productive beta chains. Each CDR3 protein appears once, grouped with its most common genes and DNA. The V and J calls here are based on TCRdb, not the publication. Present in this sample are roughly 40,000 distinct CDR3 sequences, roughly 24% of which were seen just once. The ten biggest clones cover over 0.95% of the sample.

CDR1 and CDR2 are drawn from the germline V gene (reference sequence): MNHEY, SMNVEV. Its CDR3 holds 16 amino acids, cysteine through phenylalanine. Only the CDR3 region is kept as DNA, spanning 48 bases read in frame from base 1. Remarks on this clonotype: The antigen this receptor binds is unknown. Germline and junction disagree at one end, which may indicate a read error.

The rearranged chain carries TRBV27 and TRBJ2-3, with 8 junctional bases fitting TRBD2. Sequencing was carried out using naive CD8+ T cells from blood, with Jurkat cell RNA spiked in. The cell subset or site label, as the study defines it: FACS-sorted CD8+CD4-CCR7+CD45RA+ naive T cells. The sequence came from a human donor in good health. Some libraries in this study had Jurkat cell RNA spiked in. The encoded CDR3 is CASSFLAGGPTDTRYF. Read as DNA, the sequence is TGTGCCAGCAGTTTCTTGGCGGGAGGACCCACAGATACGCGGTATTTT.